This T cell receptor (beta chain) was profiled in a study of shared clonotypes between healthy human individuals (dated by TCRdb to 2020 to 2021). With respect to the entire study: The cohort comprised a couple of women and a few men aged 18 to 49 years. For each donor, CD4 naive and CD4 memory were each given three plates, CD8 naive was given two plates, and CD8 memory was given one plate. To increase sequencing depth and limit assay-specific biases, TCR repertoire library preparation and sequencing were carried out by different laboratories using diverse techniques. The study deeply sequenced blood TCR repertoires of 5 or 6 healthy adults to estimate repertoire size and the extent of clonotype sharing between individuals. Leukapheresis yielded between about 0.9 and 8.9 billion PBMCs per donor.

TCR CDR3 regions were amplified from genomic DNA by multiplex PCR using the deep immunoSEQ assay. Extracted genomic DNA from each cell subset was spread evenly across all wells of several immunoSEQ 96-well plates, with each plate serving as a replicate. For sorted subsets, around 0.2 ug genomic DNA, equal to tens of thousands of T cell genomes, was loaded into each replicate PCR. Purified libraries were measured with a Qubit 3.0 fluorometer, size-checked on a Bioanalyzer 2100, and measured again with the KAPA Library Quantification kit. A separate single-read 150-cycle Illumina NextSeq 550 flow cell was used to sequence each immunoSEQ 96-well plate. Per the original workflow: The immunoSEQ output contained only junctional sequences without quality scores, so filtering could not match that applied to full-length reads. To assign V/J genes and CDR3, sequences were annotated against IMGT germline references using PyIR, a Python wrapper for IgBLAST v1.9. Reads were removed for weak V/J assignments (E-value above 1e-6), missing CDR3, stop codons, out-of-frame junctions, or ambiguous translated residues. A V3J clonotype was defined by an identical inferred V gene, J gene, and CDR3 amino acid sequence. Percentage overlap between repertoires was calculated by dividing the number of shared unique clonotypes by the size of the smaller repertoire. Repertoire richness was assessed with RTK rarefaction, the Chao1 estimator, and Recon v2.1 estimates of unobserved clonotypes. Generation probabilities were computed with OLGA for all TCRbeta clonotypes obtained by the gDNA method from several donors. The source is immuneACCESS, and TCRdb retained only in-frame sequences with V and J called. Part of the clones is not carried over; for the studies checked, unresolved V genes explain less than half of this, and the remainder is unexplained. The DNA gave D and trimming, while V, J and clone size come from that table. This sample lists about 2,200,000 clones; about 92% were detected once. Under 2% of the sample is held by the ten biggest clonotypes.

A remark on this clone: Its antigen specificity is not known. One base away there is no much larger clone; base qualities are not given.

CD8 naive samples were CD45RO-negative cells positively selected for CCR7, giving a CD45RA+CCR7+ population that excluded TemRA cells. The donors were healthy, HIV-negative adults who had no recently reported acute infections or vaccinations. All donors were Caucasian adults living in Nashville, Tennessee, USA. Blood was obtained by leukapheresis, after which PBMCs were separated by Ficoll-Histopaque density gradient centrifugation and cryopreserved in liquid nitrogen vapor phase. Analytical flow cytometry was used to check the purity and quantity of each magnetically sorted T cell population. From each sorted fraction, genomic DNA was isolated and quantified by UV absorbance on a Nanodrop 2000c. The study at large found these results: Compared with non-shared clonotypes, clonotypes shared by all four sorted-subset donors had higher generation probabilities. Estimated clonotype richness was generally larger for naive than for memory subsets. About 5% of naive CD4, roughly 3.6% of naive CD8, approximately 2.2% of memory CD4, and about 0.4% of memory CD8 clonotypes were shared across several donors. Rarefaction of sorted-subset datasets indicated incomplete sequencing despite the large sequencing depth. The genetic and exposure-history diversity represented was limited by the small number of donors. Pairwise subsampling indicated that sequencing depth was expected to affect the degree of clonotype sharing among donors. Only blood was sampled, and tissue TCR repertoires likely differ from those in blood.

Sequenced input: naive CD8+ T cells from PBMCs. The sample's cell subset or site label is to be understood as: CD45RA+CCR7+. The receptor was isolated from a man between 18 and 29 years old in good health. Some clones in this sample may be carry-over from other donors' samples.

The DNA is as follows: TGTGCCAGCAGTTTATTCACTGGTGCCCCCACAGATACGCAGTATTTT. The encoded protein is CASSLFTGAPTDTQYF. The rearranged segments are TRBV27 and TRBJ2-3, with no confident D gene call. The germline V gene (reference sequence) supplies CDR1 MNHEY and CDR2 SMNVEV. The CDR3 sequence holds 16 residues, the cysteine and phenylalanine included. Only the CDR3 part of the read is kept: 48 bases, read in frame from the first base. The V and J ends are trimmed by 1 base and 2 bases, leaving 13 bases between them.